This T cell receptor (beta chain) stems from a study of cytomegalovirus exposure and HLA in healthy donors. On the study more broadly: A later analysis reported the same platform for the 95 to 150 validation repertoires and the 500 to 750 first-cohort repertoires.

General study points: Reported performance of the classifier showed diagnosis of cytomegalovirus status with high specificity and sensitivity. Across donors, most TCRs were seen rarely, yet some public ones were widespread. TCR beta chains numbering more than 150 were designated cytomegalovirus-associated.

Libraries were prepared by immunoSEQ multiplex PCR; TCRdb keeps only in-frame clonotypes and omits some of them. Here the sample spans 50,000 to 65,000 clones, around 95% being singletons. Note on this clone: Its antigen is unknown.

V gave up 5 bases and J gave up 2 bases, with 10 bases separating them. The CDR3 is made up of 14 amino acids. In germline, CDR1 is SGHTA, CDR2 FQGNSA. The clonotype was recovered from a woman aged 18 to 35 in good health and CMV-seropositive. The sample taken for sequencing was PBMCs. The V and J genes are TRBV7-2 and TRBJ1-5; D possibly corresponds to TRBD1 (6 bases). CDR3 nucleotide sequence: TGTGCCAGCAGCGACCGGACAGGCAATCAGCCCCAGCATTTT. Its protein product is CASSDRTGNQPQHF.